These T cell receptor beta chains were read from a single sample in a study of Tregs in tolerant kidney transplant recipients. Clones were read by immunoSEQ multiplex PCR, and TCRdb kept only the in-frame ones, dropping some. Of 110,000 or so clones listed, 90% are singletons. Sample: CD4+ T cells from blood, taken before the transplant. Every receptor here comes from a human donor who received a combined kidney and bone marrow transplant. CDR3s include the opening cysteine and the closing phenylalanine or tryptophan. D genes are given only for firm matches. Size is omitted from some rows. Given values are once, few, many or a class for expanded clones.

V: TRBV28
D: TRBD1
size: .
J: TRBJ2-5
DNA: TGTGCCAGCACACCGGGGGACAGGCAAGAGACCCAGTACTTC
CDR3: CASTPGDRQETQYF

V: TRBV19
D: .
size: .
J: TRBJ2-2
DNA: TGTGCCTCTTCTGACACCGGGGAGCTGTTTTTT
CDR3: CASSDTGELFF

V: TRBV20-1
D: .
size: .
J: TRBJ2-5
DNA: TGCAGTGCTACTGAAGAGACCCAGTACTTC
CDR3: CSATEETQYF

V: TRBV27
D: TRBD1
size: few
J: TRBJ1-2
DNA: TGTGCCAGCAGTGCCCGGGACAGGCCACTCTATGGCTACACCTTC
CDR3: CASSARDRPLYGYTF

V: TRBV30
D: .
size: .
J: TRBJ1-3
DNA: TGTGCCGGGGCCGCGCGGAACACCATATATTTT
CDR3: CAGAARNTIYF

V: TRBV10-3
D: .
size: .
J: TRBJ2-7
DNA: TGTGCCATCAGGGAGGGGCGAGACGAGCAGTACTTC
CDR3: CAIREGRDEQYF

V: TRBV7-8
D: TRBD2
size: .
J: TRBJ2-2
DNA: TGTGCCAGCAGCCCCCATAAGGGGCTAGCGGGGAACACCGGGGAGCTGTTTTTT
CDR3: CASSPHKGLAGNTGELFF

V: TRBV29-1
D: .
size: .
J: TRBJ2-5
DNA: TGCAGCGTTGAAAGGGCGAGAGGGGAGACCCAGTACTTC
CDR3: CSVERARGETQYF

V: TRBV5-4
D: TRBD1
size: few
J: TRBJ2-7
DNA: TGTGCCAGCCAGAGGGACAGGGGAGGCGAGCAGTACTTC
CDR3: CASQRDRGGEQYF

V: TRBV2
D: .
size: .
J: TRBJ1-4
DNA: TGTGCCAGCAGTGATAGACTGAATCCGTCAACTAATGAAAAACTGTTTTTT
CDR3: CASSDRLNPSTNEKLFF

V: TRBV9
D: .
size: .
J: TRBJ2-1
DNA: TGTGCCAGCAGCCCAGGGTCCCCGGACAATGAGCAGTTCTTC
CDR3: CASSPGSPDNEQFF

V: TRBV6-1
D: TRBD1
size: .
J: TRBJ2-1
DNA: TGTGCCAGCAGGACCACAGGGGTCTCCTACAATGAGCAGTTCTTC
CDR3: CASRTTGVSYNEQFF

V: TRBV5-1
D: TRBD2
size: .
J: TRBJ2-5
DNA: TGCGCCAGCAACCTAGCGGGGCTACAAGAGACCCAGTACTTC
CDR3: CASNLAGLQETQYF

V: TRBV25-1
D: .
size: .
J: TRBJ2-4
DNA: TGTGCCAGCAGATCGACAGACAAAAACATTCAGTACTTC
CDR3: CASRSTDKNIQYF

V: TRBV2
D: TRBD2
size: .
J: TRBJ2-5
DNA: TGTGCCAGCAGTGATTCCGGGAGGGGGACCCAGTACTTC
CDR3: CASSDSGRGTQYF

V: TRBV7-8
D: .
size: .
J: TRBJ2-7
DNA: TGTGCCAGCAGCTTAGCGAGAGCCCACGAGCAGTACTTC
CDR3: CASSLARAHEQYF

V: TRBV19
D: .
size: .
J: TRBJ2-7
DNA: TGTGCCACCATCGTCCCGGGGGGCTCCTCCTACGAGCAGTACTTC
CDR3: CATIVPGGSSYEQYF

V: TRBV4-1
D: TRBD1
size: .
J: TRBJ1-5
DNA: TGCGCCAGCAGCCAAGTCGGACAGGGGGGGGATCAGCCCCAGCATTTT
CDR3: CASSQVGQGGDQPQHF

V: TRBV14
D: .
size: .
J: TRBJ2-3
DNA: TGTGCCAGCAGCCTCGTTAGAGGTATGACAGATACGCAGTATTTT
CDR3: CASSLVRGMTDTQYF

V: TRBV7-9
D: TRBD1
size: .
J: TRBJ2-4
DNA: TGTGCCAGCAGCCCACGACTTTTGGGACAGGGAAACATTCAGTACTTC
CDR3: CASSPRLLGQGNIQYF

V: TRBV18
D: .
size: .
J: TRBJ2-7
DNA: TGTGCCAGCTCACCACCGGGGCGGGAAGCCTACGAGCAGTACTTC
CDR3: CASSPPGREAYEQYF

V: TRBV28
D: .
size: .
J: TRBJ2-2
DNA: TGTGCCAGCAGTTTGGACAGGAACACCGGGGAGCTGTTTTTT
CDR3: CASSLDRNTGELFF

V: TRBV5-1
D: .
size: .
J: TRBJ2-7
DNA: TGCGCCAGCAGCTTGGCCCCTGGGCAGGGCTCCTACGAGCAGTACTTC
CDR3: CASSLAPGQGSYEQYF

V: TRBV29-1
D: TRBD1
size: once
J: TRBJ1-2
DNA: TGCAGCGTGGACCCCGGGACAGGGAGCTTCTATGGCTACACCTTC
CDR3: CSVDPGTGSFYGYTF

V: TRBV5-1
D: TRBD2
size: .
J: TRBJ2-3
DNA: TGCGCCAGCAGCTTGGTGCCTAGCGGGGGGACCACAGATACGCAGTATTTT
CDR3: CASSLVPSGGTTDTQYF

V: TRBV7-2
D: .
size: .
J: TRBJ2-3
DNA: TGTGCCAGCAGCTCCTACACAGATACGCAGTATTTT
CDR3: CASSSYTDTQYF

V: TRBV5-4
D: .
size: .
J: TRBJ1-1
DNA: TGTGCCAGCAGCTTGAACCCAGGGATACGGAAGATGAACACTGAAGCTTTCTTT
CDR3: CASSLNPGIRKMNTEAFF

V: TRBV5-1
D: .
size: .
J: TRBJ2-7
DNA: TGCGCCAGCAGCTTGCGTCCCTACGAGCAGTACTTC
CDR3: CASSLRPYEQYF

V: TRBV6-1
D: TRBD1
size: .
J: TRBJ1-1
DNA: TGTGCCAGCAGTTCGCGACAGGGGGCCTCTGAAGCTTTCTTT
CDR3: CASSSRQGASEAFF

V: TRBV5-4
D: TRBD2
size: once
J: TRBJ2-2
DNA: TGTGCCAGCAGCTTGGGGGTGGGAGGGGACACCGGGGAGCTGTTTTTT
CDR3: CASSLGVGGDTGELFF

V: TRBV28
D: .
size: .
J: TRBJ2-4
DNA: TGTGCCAGCAGTTTATTTGACCGGAAGGGGAACATTCAGTACTTC
CDR3: CASSLFDRKGNIQYF

V: TRBV10-3
D: .
size: .
J: TRBJ1-5
DNA: TGTGCCATCAGTGATAGAGACGGGAGGTCGCCCCAGCATTTT
CDR3: CAISDRDGRSPQHF

V: TRBV7-2
D: .
size: .
J: TRBJ1-1
DNA: TGTGCCAGCAGCTTATCCGGCGGGTTAAACACTGAAGCTTTCTTT
CDR3: CASSLSGGLNTEAFF

V: TRBV11-2
D: TRBD1
size: .
J: TRBJ2-3
DNA: TGTGCCAGCAGCTTAGAATCCGGGACAGGGGTAGATACGCAGTATTTT
CDR3: CASSLESGTGVDTQYF

V: TRBV9
D: TRBD1
size: .
J: TRBJ1-2
DNA: TGTGCCAGCAGCCAACCGGGACAGAGTGACTATGGCTACACCTTC
CDR3: CASSQPGQSDYGYTF

V: TRBV5-1
D: .
size: .
J: TRBJ2-3
DNA: TGCGCCAGCAGCTTGTCGGGGGGCACAGATACGCAGTATTTT
CDR3: CASSLSGGTDTQYF

V: TRBV5-1
D: TRBD1
size: .
J: TRBJ1-4
DNA: TGCGCCAGCAGCTTGGAACAGGGGGGAAATGAAAAACTGTTTTTT
CDR3: CASSLEQGGNEKLFF

V: TRBV5-1
D: .
size: .
J: TRBJ2-5
DNA: TGCGCCAGTCAGGGGTCCTTATCTGGGGAGACCCAGTACTTC
CDR3: CASQGSLSGETQYF

V: TRBV6-6
D: TRBD2
size: .
J: TRBJ2-5
DNA: TGTGCCAGCAGTTACGGGCGGGGGGGCCCAGAGACCCAGTACTTC
CDR3: CASSYGRGGPETQYF

V: TRBV25-1
D: TRBD1
size: .
J: TRBJ2-5
DNA: TGTGCCAGCAGAGTCTCCCGGGGGCAGGGGGCAAGGGAGACCCAGTACTTC
CDR3: CASRVSRGQGARETQYF

V: TRBV25-1
D: .
size: .
J: TRBJ2-2
DNA: TGTGCCAGCAGTGAACAGAACACCGGGGAGCTGTTTTTT
CDR3: CASSEQNTGELFF

V: TRBV5-1
D: .
size: .
J: TRBJ2-6
DNA: TGCGCCAGCAGCCGGCTAGGGGAAGGGGCCAACGTCCTGACTTTC
CDR3: CASSRLGEGANVLTF

V: TRBV7-2
D: TRBD2
size: .
J: TRBJ2-1
DNA: TGTGCCAGCAGCGAAAGGGTTCTAGCGGGAGGCAATGAGCAGTTCTTC
CDR3: CASSERVLAGGNEQFF

V: TRBV28
D: TRBD1
size: .
J: TRBJ1-2
DNA: TGTGCCAGCAGGACAACGGGACAGCTCTATGGCTACACCTTC
CDR3: CASRTTGQLYGYTF

V: TRBV2
D: TRBD1
size: .
J: TRBJ1-2
DNA: TGTGCCAGAACTGTGGACAGGGATATTGGCTACACCTTC
CDR3: CARTVDRDIGYTF

V: TRBV4-1
D: .
size: .
J: TRBJ2-5
DNA: TGCGCCAGCAGCCCTAGAGGGAACCAAGAGACCCAGTACTTC
CDR3: CASSPRGNQETQYF

V: TRBV4-2
D: .
size: .
J: TRBJ1-4
DNA: TGTGCCAGCAGCCAAGAGACAGGTCCTAATGAAAAACTGTTTTTT
CDR3: CASSQETGPNEKLFF

V: TRBV7-7
D: TRBD1
size: .
J: TRBJ2-3
DNA: TGTGCCAGCAGCCCACAGGGGGCGTTAGATACGCAGTATTTT
CDR3: CASSPQGALDTQYF

V: TRBV7-8
D: TRBD1
size: once
J: TRBJ1-2
DNA: TGTGCCAGCAGCCCGAACAGGGGCGATGGCTACACCTTC
CDR3: CASSPNRGDGYTF

V: TRBV19
D: .
size: few
J: TRBJ2-2
DNA: TGTGCCACCCGGAGGGACAGAAACACCGGGGAGCTGTTTTTT
CDR3: CATRRDRNTGELFF

V: TRBV5-4
D: .
size: few
J: TRBJ1-2
DNA: TGTGCCAGCAGCTTGGTGGGCCAGGGGTACTATGGCTACACCTTC
CDR3: CASSLVGQGYYGYTF

V: TRBV7-2
D: TRBD2
size: .
J: TRBJ2-2
DNA: TGTGCCAGCAGCTTAGTACTAGCGGTTAACACCGGGGAGCTGTTTTTT
CDR3: CASSLVLAVNTGELFF

V: TRBV5-1
D: .
size: .
J: TRBJ1-2
DNA: TGCGCCAGCAGCTTCAGCGACTATGGCTACACCTTC
CDR3: CASSFSDYGYTF